A single sample gave rise to the 20 T cell receptor beta chains below, sequenced in a study of CD8 T cells in Susac syndrome. The RNA input was roughly 0.45 to 1 ug, and it was reverse transcribed with random hexamers. TCRdb reanalysed the immunoSEQ multiplex PCR reads using MiXCR and keeps one entry per CDR3 protein. This sample carries nearly 110,000 distinct CDR3 sequences, approximately 94% of them seen once, and the ten largest clones take 0.41%. Sequences were obtained from CD8+ T cells from PBMCs. The receptor set was obtained from a human donor with Susac syndrome.

This chain joins TRBV6-6 and TRBJ2-5; D is ambiguous. Germline lookup yields CDR1 MNHNY and CDR2 SVGAGI (reference sequence). Trimming stripped 6 bases from V and 2 bases from J, with 7 bases between. The CDR3 covers 12 residues. The CDR3 region has the DNA TGTGCCAGCAGCCAGGCTCAAGAGACCCAGTACTTC. Amino acids: CASSQAQETQYF.

The rearrangement joins TRBV9 to TRBJ2-2; TRBD1 is a possible D gene (5 bases). V was clipped by 4 bases and J by 6 bases, with 13 bases between them. Germline loops: CDR1 SGDLS, CDR2 YYNGEE. CDR3 length: 14 residues. CDR3 in DNA: TGTGCCAGCAGCATGCAGGGCGTAGCCGGGGAGCTGTTTTTT. Translated: CASSMQGVAGELFF.

A few counts support this clonotype. This sequence joins TRBV5-4 and TRBJ2-7, with a possible D match to TRBD2 (5 bases). The ends were cut back, 3 bases at V and 6 bases at J, with 10 bases in the middle. The CDR3 is 12 residues long. Germline V gives CDR1 SGHNT, CDR2 YYREEE (reference sequence). The CDR3 here is CASSSRTGEQYF. CDR3 DNA: TGTGCCAGCAGCTCTCGGACTGGCGAGCAGTACTTC.

This clonotype was seen only once. V usage is TRBV19 and J usage is TRBJ1-1; D gene ambiguous. Trimming removed 6 bases from V and 4 bases from J, with 18 bases in between. Germline lookup yields CDR1 LNHDA and CDR2 SQIVND (reference sequence). The length of the CDR3 is 15 residues. CDR3 loop: CASSDFQDRGTEAFF. CDR3 DNA sequence: TGTGCCAGTAGCGACTTTCAGGACCGTGGCACTGAAGCTTTCTTT. Complete variable domain (other parts from reference TRBV19 and TRBJ1-1): DGGITQSPKYLFRKEGQNVTLSCEQNLNHDAMYWYRQDPGQGLRLIYYSQIVNDFQKGDIAEGYSVSREKKESFPLTVTSAQKNPTAFYLCASSDFQDRGTEAFFGQGTRLTVV.

J is TRBJ1-1 and V is TRBV9; TRBD1 matches at 7 bases. This CDR3 is built from 13 residues. From germline, CDR1 is SGDLS and CDR2 YYNGEE. V dropped 6 bases and J dropped 12; count of bases not matched to a gene: 14. As DNA, the CDR3 is TGTGCCAGCAACTTACATCCCGGGACAGAAACTTTCTTT. Translating it yields CASNLHPGTETFF.

The V gene is TRBV7-3, the J gene TRBJ2-5, with D perhaps being TRBD1 or TRBD2 (5 bases each). Germline V gene data show CDR1 as SGHTA and CDR2 as FQGTGA. The V end lost 4 bases, the J end lost 0 bases, and 15 bases lay between the germline ends. The CDR3 loop spans 16 amino acids. The CDR3 DNA is TGTGCCAGCAGCTCCGGGACCTGGGCAAACCAAGAGACCCAGTACTTC. The encoded protein is CASSSGTWANQETQYF.

In DNA form, the CDR3 reads TGCGCCAGCAGCCAAGCTCCGGGACACGAGAACTACAATGAGCAGTTCTTC. Translation: CASSQAPGHENYNEQFF. V gene TRBV4-1 combines with J gene TRBJ2-1, with D maybe TRBD1 (6 bases). From germline, CDR1 is MGHRA and CDR2 YSYEKL. Trimming took off 1 base at V and 3 bases at J, with 16 bases between the two ends. The CDR3 sequence is 17 residues long.

The chain has TRBV9 and TRBJ2-5; D call uncertain. The CDR3 totals 14 residues. With 3 bases removed from V and 0 bases from J, the gap between germline ends came to 9 bases. CDR1 SGDLS and CDR2 YYNGEE come from the germline V gene. The CDR3 region is CASSAGRYQETQYF. In nucleotides, the CDR3 is TGTGCCAGCAGCGCAGGACGGTACCAAGAGACCCAGTACTTC. The variable domain in full, with the rest retrieved from reference TRBV9 and TRBJ2-5, is DSGVTQTPKHLITATGQRVTLRCSPRSGDLSVYWYQQSLDQGLQFLIQYYNGEERAKGNILERFSAQQFPDLHSELNLSSLELGDSALYFCASSAGRYQETQYFGPGTRLLVL.

The V and J genes are TRBV2 and TRBJ2-1, with 12 positions matching TRBD2. Germline-derived CDR1 and CDR2 are SNHLY and FYNNEI. The CDR3 totals 15 residues. The junction had 6 bases not matched to a gene; V was cut back by 4 bases and J by 8 bases. Written as DNA, the CDR3 is TGTGCCAGCAGTGCCCGACTAGCGGGGGTTTATGAGCAGTTCTTC. Translation: CASSARLAGVYEQFF.

The rearrangement uses TRBV14 and TRBJ2-7; 7 bases align to TRBD2. V shed 2 bases, J shed 6 bases, and the junction held 1 base outside the gene matches. Germline V gives CDR1 SGHDN, CDR2 FVKESK. This CDR3 has 12 residues. CDR3 sequence: CASSQWGGEQYF. Here the CDR3 DNA reads TGTGCCAGCAGCCAATGGGGGGGCGAGCAGTACTTC.

This sequence joins TRBV7-9 and TRBJ2-1; the D gene is possibly TRBD1 (5 bases). Looked up from germline, CDR1 is SEHNR and CDR2 is FQNEAQ (reference sequence). CDR3 size: 12 residues. Trimming took off 11 bases at V and 8 bases at J, with 16 bases between the two ends. The CDR3 DNA is TGTGCCCACGCCTGGGGCGGCGATGAGCAGTTCTTC. It specifies CAHAWGGDEQFF.

The chain is built from TRBV11-2 and TRBJ2-7, with 8 bases lining up with TRBD1. CDR1 and CDR2 (germline): SGHAT, FQNNGV. The CDR3 sequence is 16 residues long. The V gene end was trimmed by 5 bases and the J gene end by 1 base; junction bases not matched to a gene: 10. The CDR3 region is CASSHAPTGESYEQYF. CDR3 in DNA: TGTGCCAGCAGCCATGCACCGACAGGGGAATCCTACGAGCAGTACTTC.

The J gene is TRBJ2-5, the V gene TRBV29-1; no definite D call. Germline lookup yields CDR1 SQVTM and CDR2 ANQGSEA. CDR3 size: 12 residues. The V end lost 2 bases, the J end lost 5 bases, and 9 bases lay between the germline ends. In DNA form, the CDR3 reads TGCAGCGTTGAAAGAGATGTGGAGACCCAGTACTTC. Protein product: CSVERDVETQYF. Full variable domain (remainder filled in from reference TRBV29-1 and TRBJ2-5): SAVISQKPSRDICQRGTSLTIQCQVDSQVTMMFWYRQQPGQSLTLIATANQGSEATYESGFVIDKFPISRPNLTFSTLTVSNMSPEDSSIYLCSVERDVETQYFGPGTRLLVL.

The chain uses TRBV9 and TRBJ2-1, with D perhaps matching TRBD1 or TRBD2 (6 bases each). CDR1 and CDR2 from the germline V gene are SGDLS and YYNGEE. V shed 0 bases and J shed 7 bases, with 11 bases lying between them. This CDR3 has 14 residues. In nucleotides, the CDR3 is TGTGCCAGCAGCGTAGGAGGGGGGCGAAATGAGCAGTTCTTC. Its protein is CASSVGGGRNEQFF.

In its sample, this clonotype was seen once. The chain uses TRBV9 and TRBJ1-2; weak D call: TRBD1 (6 bases). CDR3 length equals 16 residues. Looked up from germline, CDR1 is SGDLS and CDR2 is YYNGEE. V was trimmed by 0 bases and J by 6 bases, leaving 18 bases between them. Written as DNA, the CDR3 is TGTGCCAGCAGCGTAGCTAAGGGGAAGGGGGAGGATGGCTACACCTTC. Encoded protein: CASSVAKGKGEDGYTF. The whole variable domain, remainder taken from reference TRBV9 and TRBJ1-2, is DSGVTQTPKHLITATGQRVTLRCSPRSGDLSVYWYQQSLDQGLQFLIQYYNGEERAKGNILERFSAQQFPDLHSELNLSSLELGDSALYFCASSVAKGKGEDGYTFGSGTRLTVV.

This chain connects TRBV6-4 to TRBJ2-1; 12 nucleotides match TRBD2. The V segment lost 5 bases and the J segment 3 bases; nucleotides outside the gene matches: 2. The CDR3 extends over 15 amino acids. Looked up from germline, CDR1 is MRHNA and CDR2 is SNTAGT. The CDR3 nucleotides read TGTGCCAGCAGTCGACTAGCGGGGGACTACAATGAGCAGTTCTTC. Translating gives CASSRLAGDYNEQFF.

This clonotype has more than one count but fewer than ten. The chain couples TRBV29-1 to TRBJ2-7, with no clear D. Germline assignment: CDR1 SQVTM and CDR2 ANQGSEA. V was shortened by 6 bases and J by 0 bases, with 12 bases between the two germline ends. CDR3 length: 13 amino acids. CDR3 DNA: TGCAGCGTCCTAATCGCCCTCTCCTACGAGCAGTACTTC. It translates to CSVLIALSYEQYF.

The V and J genes are TRBV7-9 and TRBJ1-2; 9 nucleotides align to TRBD1. V shed 5 bases and J 5 bases; nucleotides not matched to a gene: 9. The length of the CDR3 is 15 residues. Germline V CDR1 and CDR2: SEHNR, FQNEAQ (reference sequence). The CDR3 loop is CASSAGTGNQYGYTF. CDR3 bases: TGTGCCAGCAGCGCCGGGACAGGGAACCAGTATGGCTACACCTTC.

The chain employs TRBV29-1 and TRBJ2-1; 7 nucleotides agree with TRBD1. The length of the CDR3 is 14 residues. The junction had 9 bases not matched to a gene; V was cut back by 7 bases and J by 3 bases. The germline V gene encodes CDR1 SQVTM and CDR2 ANQGSEA. CDR3 bases: TGCAGCGCCCTGGCCCGGGACAGCTACAATGAGCAGTTCTTC. It encodes CSALARDSYNEQFF.

The V call is TRBV5-4, the J call TRBJ2-4; D possibly uses TRBD1 or TRBD2 (5 bases each). From germline, CDR1 is SGHNT and CDR2 YYREEE (reference sequence). V was pared by 4 bases and J by 5 bases, with 13 bases between. The CDR3 length is 14 residues. This CDR3 reads CASSNRDLQNIQYF. In DNA, the CDR3 is TGTGCCAGCAGCAACCGGGACCTACAAAACATTCAGTACTTC.